The rows below give T cell receptor beta chains drawn from one sample of a study of human T cells and chemical hapten exposure. TCRdb called the RACE reads again in MiXCR, with one record for every CDR3 protein. Here the sample spans about 340,000 distinct CDR3 sequences, roughly 6.9% being singletons. Here the sequenced sample was whole blood, taken in connection with sensitization to the hapten diphenylcyclopropenone (DPC). All receptors derive from a young woman with alopecia areata. Some clones in this sample may be carry-over from other donors' samples. The CDR3 runs from the conserved cysteine through the conserved F or W. The order of the fields is clone size, D gene, V gene, J gene, CDR3 DNA, CDR3 protein. A D gene is named only where the DNA matches it firmly. Clone size is stated in some rows and not others, as once, few, many or a class when expanded.

clone_size: .
d_call: .
v_call: TRBV29-1
j_call: TRBJ1-3
cdr3_nt: TGCAGCGTTGTAGGCCAGGACTCTGGAAACACCATATATTTT
cdr3_aa: CSVVGQDSGNTIYF

clone_size: .
d_call: TRBD1
v_call: TRBV9
j_call: TRBJ1-1
cdr3_nt: TGTGCCAGCAGCCCAGACAGGGCGGGGGAAGCTTTCTTT
cdr3_aa: CASSPDRAGEAFF

clone_size: .
d_call: TRBD1
v_call: TRBV4-2
j_call: TRBJ1-5
cdr3_nt: TGTGCCAGCAGCCAAGAAAGAGGGGGAGACAGGGCCCGGGGGAGCAATCAGCCCCAGCATTTT
cdr3_aa: CASSQERGGDRARGSNQPQHF

clone_size: few
d_call: TRBD1
v_call: TRBV12-3/TRBV12-4
j_call: TRBJ1-2
cdr3_nt: TGTGCCAGCAGAACGACAGGGATCGGGGGCTACACCTTC
cdr3_aa: CASRTTGIGGYTF

clone_size: many
d_call: .
v_call: TRBV5-5
j_call: TRBJ1-3
cdr3_nt: TGTGCCAGCAGCTTCCTCTCTGGAAACACCATATATTTT
cdr3_aa: CASSFLSGNTIYF

clone_size: few
d_call: TRBD1
v_call: TRBV4-2
j_call: TRBJ2-6
cdr3_nt: TGTGCCAGCAGCCAAGGGCTGGACAGGGGCGTTCCTGGGGCCAACGTCCTGACTTTC
cdr3_aa: CASSQGLDRGVPGANVLTF

clone_size: .
d_call: .
v_call: TRBV7-2
j_call: TRBJ2-3
cdr3_nt: TGTGCCAGCAGCGAGGTTTTGGATACGCAGTATTTT
cdr3_aa: CASSEVLDTQYF

clone_size: .
d_call: .
v_call: TRBV12-3/TRBV12-4
j_call: TRBJ2-5
cdr3_nt: TGTGCCAGCAGCCAGCAGGACCCTTACTTGGGGACCCAGTACTTC
cdr3_aa: CASSQQDPYLGTQYF

clone_size: .
d_call: TRBD1
v_call: TRBV5-1
j_call: TRBJ1-5
cdr3_nt: TGCGCCAGCAGCTTGGTCCCTACAGGGGGCAATCAGCCCCAGCATTTT
cdr3_aa: CASSLVPTGGNQPQHF

clone_size: .
d_call: .
v_call: TRBV20-1
j_call: TRBJ2-1
cdr3_nt: TGCAGTGCCTTCCCCTACAATGAGCAGTTCTTC
cdr3_aa: CSAFPYNEQFF

clone_size: few
d_call: TRBD2
v_call: TRBV6-5
j_call: TRBJ2-3
cdr3_nt: TGTGCCACCTATGGCGGACTAGGGATCACAGATACGCAGTATTTT
cdr3_aa: CATYGGLGITDTQYF

clone_size: .
d_call: .
v_call: TRBV20-1
j_call: TRBJ1-2
cdr3_nt: TGCAGTGCCCGGACAGCCGCCTATGGCTACACCTTC
cdr3_aa: CSARTAAYGYTF

clone_size: .
d_call: TRBD2
v_call: TRBV12-3/TRBV12-4
j_call: TRBJ2-1
cdr3_nt: TGTGCCAGCAGTTTAAGAGCGGGGAGCAAGAATGAGCAGTTCTTC
cdr3_aa: CASSLRAGSKNEQFF

clone_size: .
d_call: TRBD1
v_call: TRBV6-5
j_call: TRBJ1-1
cdr3_nt: TGTGCCAGCAGTTACTCGGGGACAGGGAAAACTGAAGCTTTCTTT
cdr3_aa: CASSYSGTGKTEAFF

clone_size: few
d_call: .
v_call: TRBV6-2/TRBV6-3
j_call: TRBJ1-1
cdr3_nt: TGTGCCAGCAGCAGACAGCTTGAAGCTTTCTTT
cdr3_aa: CASSRQLEAFF

clone_size: .
d_call: .
v_call: TRBV20-1
j_call: TRBJ2-6
cdr3_nt: TGCAGTGCTAGAGTGACGGGAGCCCACAACTCTGGGGCCAACGTCCTGACTTTC
cdr3_aa: CSARVTGAHNSGANVLTF

clone_size: few
d_call: .
v_call: TRBV6-2/TRBV6-3
j_call: TRBJ1-2
cdr3_nt: TGTGCCAGCTCCGGGCGGGACTATGGCTACACCTTC
cdr3_aa: CASSGRDYGYTF

clone_size: .
d_call: .
v_call: TRBV11-3
j_call: TRBJ1-6
cdr3_nt: TGTGCCAGCAGCTTATCTCCTAAGGGGTCACCCCTCCACTTT
cdr3_aa: CASSLSPKGSPLHF

clone_size: few
d_call: TRBD1
v_call: TRBV7-2
j_call: TRBJ1-2
cdr3_nt: TGTGCCAGCAGACAAACAGGGGGCTATGGCTACACCTTC
cdr3_aa: CASRQTGGYGYTF

clone_size: few
d_call: TRBD1
v_call: TRBV12-3/TRBV12-4
j_call: TRBJ2-7
cdr3_nt: TGTGCCAGCAGTGCAAACACAGGGGGCCTCTCTCTCGAGCAGTACTTC
cdr3_aa: CASSANTGGLSLEQYF

clone_size: .
d_call: .
v_call: TRBV6-4
j_call: TRBJ1-1
cdr3_nt: TGTGCCAGCAGTGACTCGAACATGGGAACTGAAGCTTTCTTT
cdr3_aa: CASSDSNMGTEAFF

clone_size: few
d_call: TRBD1
v_call: TRBV5-6
j_call: TRBJ1-1
cdr3_nt: TGTGCCAGCAGCATGGGACAGGGAGGCACTGAAGCTTTCTTT
cdr3_aa: CASSMGQGGTEAFF